This TCR beta chain was obtained from a study of T cell responses to AZD1222 COVID-19 vaccine (dated by TCRdb to about 2021). About the study as a whole: AZD1222 recipients whose second dose came at about 4 weeks and those whose second dose came at about 12 weeks were combined into one group, since spike-specific TCR depth and breadth did not differ between the two schedules. Trial participants were enrolled by age into subgroups of 18-55, 56-69 and 70-plus years, and around 150, 28 and 57 TCR-sequenced participants, respectively, were included in these subgroups. A total of just over 230 trial participants underwent TCR sequencing, of whom roughly 210 had received two doses of AZD1222 and around 25 had received two doses of the MenACWY control vaccine.

Points the paper makes about the study in general: Spike-specific TCR breadth and depth rose significantly after two AZD1222 doses compared with day 0 and with MenACWY recipients. Conclusions about previously exposed vaccinees are limited, since just 5 to 7 AZD1222 recipients were seropositive for SARS-CoV-2 at baseline. The 56-69-year group was small, and its depth increase did not reach significance, likely because of low power. Participants were mostly white British and included more females than males, and it was suggested by the authors that clonal diversity may have been underestimated. The vaccine-associated CD4 TCRs covered the entire spike protein, and the dominant responses fell in regions 160-218 and 743-854. Because no day 14 peak-response samples were available, the repertoires could be characterized only after the peak T cell response. Reportedly, close to half of the unique spike-specific TCRs recognized epitopes lying outside the regions that are mutated in the B.1.351 and B.1.1.7 variants.

Via the germline V gene (reference sequence), CDR1 is LNHDA and CDR2 SQIVND. Counted from cysteine to phenylalanine, this CDR3 has 16 amino acids. Of all the DNA, just the CDR3 is kept, 48 bases in frame from base 1. At the junction V is shortened by 7 bases and J by 0 bases, with 15 bases in between. As to this clone: There is no known antigen for this receptor. The input lacks base qualities; no much larger clone sits a single base away.

Interpreted using the paper, the time point label stands for: baseline before first vaccination. Samples from vaccinated people were obtained from the UK trials COV001 and COV002, which included a single-blind randomized controlled phase 2/3 trial of AZD1222 (ChAdOx1 nCoV-19) in healthy adults. For TCRbeta chain sequencing, PBMC samples were collected from trial participants at day 0 and at day 28 after the second dose. The CDR3 regions of human TCRbeta chains were analyzed by immunosequencing. The study's processing was this. Repertoire TCRs were matched against a reference library of SARS-CoV-2-specific TCRs generated with the MIRA antigen-specificity platform. Breadth was defined as the fraction of unique TCRs that were SARS-CoV-2-associated. Depth was defined as the fraction of total T cells that were SARS-CoV-2-associated. Using the MIRA data, each spike-specific TCR was mapped to the spike region that the TCR reacts to and placed in a CD4 or CD8 class. Log10-transformed breadth and depth values were compared by one-way ANOVA with Sidak's multiple comparisons tests. Held by TCRdb, this immuneACCESS table contains in-frame sequences only and omits some clones. Under half of the omission traces to an unresolved V gene where checked; the cause of the rest is unknown. The DNA was the basis for D and trimming; V, J and clone size are from that table. In this sample the table shows roughly 76,000 clones, roughly 84% of which occur a single time. The ten biggest clones cover approximately 10% of the sample.

The chain is assembled from TRBV19 and TRBJ2-2; perhaps TRBD1 is the D gene, with 6 bases matching. Specimen: peripheral blood, collected on day 0 of AZD1222 vaccination. The TCR comes from an adult in good health. This receptor has the CDR3 CASTNPGVANTGELFF. The nucleotide sequence is given as TGTGCCAGTACCAACCCAGGGGTGGCGAACACCGGGGAGCTGTTTTTT.